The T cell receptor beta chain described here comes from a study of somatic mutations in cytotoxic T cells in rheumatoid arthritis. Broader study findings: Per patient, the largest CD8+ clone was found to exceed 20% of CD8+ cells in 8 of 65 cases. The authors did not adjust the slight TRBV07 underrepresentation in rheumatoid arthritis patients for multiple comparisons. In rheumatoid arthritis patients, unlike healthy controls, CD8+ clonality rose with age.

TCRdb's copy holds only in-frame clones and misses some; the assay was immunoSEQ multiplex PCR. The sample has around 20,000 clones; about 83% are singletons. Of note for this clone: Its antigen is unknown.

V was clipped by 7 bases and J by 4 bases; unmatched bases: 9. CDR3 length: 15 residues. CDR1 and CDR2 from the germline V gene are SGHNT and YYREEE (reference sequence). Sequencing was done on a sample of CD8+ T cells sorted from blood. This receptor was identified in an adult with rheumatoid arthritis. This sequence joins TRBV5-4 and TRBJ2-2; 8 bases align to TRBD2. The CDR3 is CASGRAGEGTGELFF. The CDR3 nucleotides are TGTGCCAGCGGGAGAGCGGGAGAGGGCACCGGGGAGCTGTTTTTT.